A single sample gave rise to the 15 T cell receptor beta chains below, sequenced in a study of T cells after yellow fever vaccination. TCRdb re-called the 5' RACE reads with MiXCR, one entry per CDR3 protein. The profile shows some 160,000 distinct CDR3 sequences, over 7% of them singletons. The material sequenced was CD8+ T cells sorted from PBMCs, taken 45 days after the yellow fever booster vaccination. The receptors shown here come from a young man who received the YFV17D yellow fever vaccine.

V gene TRBV12-3 or TRBV12-4 combines with J gene TRBJ1-1; a weak D match, TRBD1 (5 bases). With 0 bases removed from V and 3 bases from J, the gap between germline ends came to 14 bases. This CDR3 region has 16 residues. The CDR3 nucleotides read TGTGCCAGCAGTTTAGCGGAGGGGCCCTTCTACACTGAAGCTTTCTTT. Translation gives CASSLAEGPFYTEAFF.

The chain couples TRBV4-1 to TRBJ2-3; the match to TRBD1 covers 12 bases. CDR1 MGHRA and CDR2 YSYEKL come from the germline V gene. The V and J ends lost 0 bases and 12 bases, in that order; junction bases with no gene match: 1. There are 13 residues in the CDR3. The CDR3 region is CASSQEGTGGQYF. CDR3 DNA sequence: TGCGCCAGCAGCCAAGAGGGGACAGGGGGCCAGTATTTT.

There are a few counts of this clonotype. The CDR3 DNA reads TGCGCCAGCAGCCAAGAGGTAGCCTACGAGCAGTACTTC. Its translation: CASSQEVAYEQYF. The V and J genes are TRBV4-1 and TRBJ2-7; D remains unclear. Trimming took 0 bases from V and 2 from J, leaving 5 bases between them. CDR3 size: 13 residues. Germline values: CDR1 MGHRA, CDR2 YSYEKL.

This clonotype was seen at least ten times. The chain links TRBV7-2 to TRBJ2-5; D gene unclear. The CDR3 covers 13 residues. The germline V gene has CDR1 SGHTA and CDR2 FQGNSA. V gave up 2 bases and J gave up 4 bases, with 8 bases separating them. CDR3 nucleotides: TGTGCCAGCAGCTTATGGGAAAGAGAGACCCAGTACTTC. Translation gives CASSLWERETQYF.

The sample holds many counts of this clonotype. V is TRBV9 and J is TRBJ2-1; TRBD2 might be the D (5 bases). The CDR3 loop spans 14 amino acids. The V end was cut by 3 bases, the J end by 7 bases, with 14 bases between. The germline V gene encodes CDR1 SGDLS and CDR2 YYNGEE. The CDR3 here is CASSAGLIRNEQFF. The CDR3 nucleotides are TGTGCCAGCAGCGCCGGACTCATTAGGAATGAGCAGTTCTTC.

This clonotype showed up just a few times. This chain joins TRBV9 and TRBJ2-3; TRBD2 is a possible D gene (5 bases). The germline V and J ends were trimmed by 2 bases and 4 bases, with 11 bases remaining between them. The CDR3 is 14 residues long. Per the germline V gene, CDR1 is SGDLS and CDR2 is YYNGEE. The CDR3 DNA is TGTGCCAGCAGCGTTTCCGGGATGCCAGATACGCAGTATTTT. It codes for CASSVSGMPDTQYF.

This chain uses TRBV12-3 or TRBV12-4 with TRBJ2-2; TRBD1 matches at 7 bases. V dropped 5 bases and J dropped 6; count of bases not matched to a gene: 6. CDR3 size: 14 residues. This CDR3 is CASSPDRAPGELFF. In nucleotides, the CDR3 is TGTGCCAGCAGTCCTGACAGGGCCCCCGGGGAGCTGTTTTTT.

The rearrangement links TRBV7-9 to TRBJ1-1; 8 positions agree with TRBD1. Germline V gene sequence: CDR1 SEHNR, CDR2 FQNEAQ (reference sequence). Trimming removed 6 bases from V and 5 bases from J; junction bases left unmatched: 2. The CDR3 is made up of 12 amino acids. CDR3 sequence: CASSWTGTEAFF. The CDR3 DNA follows: TGTGCCAGCAGTTGGACAGGGACTGAAGCTTTCTTT.

This clonotype was detected only a few times. The CDR3: CASSIVSTNYGYTF. The CDR3 DNA reads TGTGCCAGTAGTATAGTCTCCACCAACTATGGCTACACCTTC. The V call is TRBV19, the J call TRBJ1-2; D gene uncertain. Trimming removed 1 base at V and 2 bases at J, with 8 bases between. This CDR3 region has 14 residues. Per the germline V gene, CDR1 is LNHDA and CDR2 is SQIVND (reference sequence).

V gene TRBV6-2 or TRBV6-3 combines with J gene TRBJ2-7; the D is unclear. Germline CDR1 and CDR2: MNHEY and SVGEGT. V gave up 5 bases and J gave up 3 bases, with 14 bases separating them. The CDR3 is made up of 14 amino acids. The CDR3 loop reads CASSRTRGGYEQYF. The CDR3 DNA is TGTGCCAGCAGTCGGACCCGAGGTGGCTACGAGCAGTACTTC.

This clonotype showed up just a few times. This rearrangement joins TRBV5-1 to TRBJ2-7; D is perhaps TRBD1 (6 bases). The CDR3 extends over 15 amino acids. V lost 0 bases to trimming and J lost 4 bases, with 14 bases between them. Germline assignment: CDR1 SGHRS and CDR2 YFSETQ. The CDR3 coding sequence is TGCGCCAGCAGCTTGGTGGCAGGGGTTGGTTACGAGCAGTACTTC. This encodes CASSLVAGVGYEQYF.

This clonotype was seen more than once but under ten times. The rearrangement joins TRBV5-5 to TRBJ2-2, with 7 bases that match TRBD1. This CDR3 has 15 amino acids. J gave up 0 bases and V 2 bases, and 1 base lay outside the gene matches. The germline CDR1 and CDR2 sequences are SGHKS and YYEKEE (reference sequence). The CDR3 nucleotides read TGTGCCAGCAGCTTACAGGGGCCGAACACCGGGGAGCTGTTTTTT. As protein: CASSLQGPNTGELFF.

At least ten counts were recorded for this clonotype. The rearrangement links TRBV7-9 to TRBJ2-3; no reliable D call. Germline V CDR1 and CDR2: SEHNR, FQNEAQ (reference sequence). V was pared by 1 base and J by 5 bases, with 4 bases between. The CDR3 consists of 12 residues. The CDR3 DNA is TGTGCCAGCAGCTTAGTCGGAGATACGCAGTATTTT. It specifies CASSLVGDTQYF.

The V and J genes are TRBV7-8 and TRBJ2-3; 8 nucleotides align to TRBD1. This CDR3 spans 17 amino acids. Germline assignment: CDR1 SGHVS and CDR2 FQNEAQ. Trimming at V came to 2 bases and at J to 3 bases, leaving 10 bases not matched to a gene. As DNA, the CDR3 is TGTGCCAGCAGCTTACGCGCGTGGACAGGGAGGACAGATACGCAGTATTTT. It yields the protein CASSLRAWTGRTDTQYF.

The rearrangement uses TRBV12-3 or TRBV12-4 and TRBJ2-6; 7 positions match TRBD1. V gave up 4 bases and J gave up 3 bases; unmatched junction bases: 3. The CDR3 is made up of 15 amino acids. The chain's CDR3 is CASSSTGDGANVLTF. The CDR3 DNA follows: TGTGCCAGCAGTTCTACAGGGGATGGGGCCAACGTCCTGACTTTC.